This T cell receptor (beta chain) is drawn from a study of low-dose radiotherapy and immunotherapy resistance in tumors. Study-level background: Fractions of 0.5 Gy went to Cohort 1 every 2 weeks, totaling 6.5 Gy. Every six weeks patients received intravenous ipilimumab 1 mg/kg, and every two weeks they received intravenous nivolumab 240 mg.

Germline loops: CDR1 MGHDK, CDR2 SYGVNS. This CDR3 is 13 amino acids long. Trimming removed 3 bases from V and 11 bases from J; junction bases left unmatched: 4. The time point is: before trial treatment. Solid tumors that lacked tumor-infiltrating lymphocytes and were advanced were present in eligible patients. This clonotype was counted ten times or more. TRAV- and TRBV-specific primers primed first-strand cDNA, covering alpha and beta chains. The authors ran roughly 20 PCR cycles to amplify TCRs with a constant-region primer and V-primer adapter. In TCRdb, the reads were re-called with MiXCR into one record per CDR3 protein. This table has about 39,000 distinct CDR3 sequences, around a third appearing once.

The chain recombines TRBV25-1 with TRBJ1-6; TRBD1 matches at 7 bases. The origin of this receptor is a male donor with gallbladder cancer. Here the sequenced sample was PBMCs, taken before treatment. In nucleotides, the CDR3 is TGTGCCAGCAGTGAGACAGGGCGAACACCCCTCCACTTT. This gives the protein CASSETGRTPLHF.